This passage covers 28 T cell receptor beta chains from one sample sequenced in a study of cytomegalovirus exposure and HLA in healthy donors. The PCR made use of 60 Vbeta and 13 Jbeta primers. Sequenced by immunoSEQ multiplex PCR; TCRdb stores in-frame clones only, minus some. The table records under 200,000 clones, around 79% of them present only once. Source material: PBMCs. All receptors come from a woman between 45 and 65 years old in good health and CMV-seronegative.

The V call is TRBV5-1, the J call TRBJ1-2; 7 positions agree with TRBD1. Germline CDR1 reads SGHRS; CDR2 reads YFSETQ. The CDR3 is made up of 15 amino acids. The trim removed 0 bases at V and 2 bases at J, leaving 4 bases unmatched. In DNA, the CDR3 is TGCGCCAGCAGCTTGGGGACAGGAGAGAACTATGGCTACACCTTC. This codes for CASSLGTGENYGYTF.

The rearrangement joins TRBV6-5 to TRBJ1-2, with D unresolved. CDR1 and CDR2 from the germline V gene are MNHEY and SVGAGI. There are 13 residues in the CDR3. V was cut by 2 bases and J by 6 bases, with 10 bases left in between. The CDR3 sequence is CASSYGPADGYTF. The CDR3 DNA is TGTGCCAGCAGTTACGGCCCCGCGGATGGCTACACCTTC.

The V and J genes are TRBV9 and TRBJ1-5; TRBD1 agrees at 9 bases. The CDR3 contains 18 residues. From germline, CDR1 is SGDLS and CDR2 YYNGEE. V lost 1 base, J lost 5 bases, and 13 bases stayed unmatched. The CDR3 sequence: CASSVLIFRRDRDQPQHF. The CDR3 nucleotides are TGTGCCAGCAGCGTACTGATCTTTCGACGGGACAGGGATCAGCCCCAGCATTTT.

CDR3 residues: CASSDKAGTSGDYEQYF. The DNA for the CDR3 is TGTGCCAGCAGTGATAAAGCGGGGACTAGCGGGGACTACGAGCAGTACTTC. This rearrangement joins TRBV6-4 to TRBJ2-7; the match to TRBD2 covers 13 bases. Trimming removed 3 bases from V and 3 bases from J; junction bases left unmatched: 8. In germline, CDR1 is MRHNA, CDR2 SNTAGT. CDR3 length: 17 amino acids.

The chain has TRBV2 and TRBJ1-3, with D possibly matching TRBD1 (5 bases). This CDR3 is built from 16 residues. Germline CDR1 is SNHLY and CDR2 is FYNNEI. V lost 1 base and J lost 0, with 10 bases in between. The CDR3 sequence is CASSEGRVISGNTIYF. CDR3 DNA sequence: TGTGCCAGCAGTGAAGGCAGGGTTATCTCTGGAAACACCATATATTTT.

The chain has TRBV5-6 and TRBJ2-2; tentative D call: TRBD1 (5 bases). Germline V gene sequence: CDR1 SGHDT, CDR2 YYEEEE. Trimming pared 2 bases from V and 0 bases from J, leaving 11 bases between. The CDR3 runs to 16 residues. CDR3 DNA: TGTGCCAGCAGCTTACAAGGGGCCCCGAACACCGGGGAGCTGTTTTTT. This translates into CASSLQGAPNTGELFF.

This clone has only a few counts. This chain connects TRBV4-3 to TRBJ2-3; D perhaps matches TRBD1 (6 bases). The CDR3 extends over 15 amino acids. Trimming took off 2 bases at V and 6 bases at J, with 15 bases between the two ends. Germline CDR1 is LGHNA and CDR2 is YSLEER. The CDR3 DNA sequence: TGCGCCAGCAGCCAAAGGGACAAGCAACCCGATACGCAGTATTTT. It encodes CASSQRDKQPDTQYF.

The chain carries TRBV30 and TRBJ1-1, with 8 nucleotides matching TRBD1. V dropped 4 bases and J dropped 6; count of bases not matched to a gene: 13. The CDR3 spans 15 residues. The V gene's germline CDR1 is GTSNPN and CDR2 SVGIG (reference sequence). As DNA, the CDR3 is TGTGCCTGGACCAGATTGGCACAGGGGGTCCCTGAAGCTTTCTTT. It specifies CAWTRLAQGVPEAFF.

Here the CDR3 DNA reads TGTGCCAGCACCTCCGACAGGGATCAGCCCCAGCATTTT. Residues: CASTSDRDQPQHF. This chain links TRBV27 with TRBJ1-5; 7 bases are a match to TRBD1. The CDR3 has 13 residues. The germline CDR1 and CDR2 sequences are MNHEY and SMNVEV (reference sequence). Unmatched junction bases numbered 5, after V lost 7 bases and J lost 5 bases.

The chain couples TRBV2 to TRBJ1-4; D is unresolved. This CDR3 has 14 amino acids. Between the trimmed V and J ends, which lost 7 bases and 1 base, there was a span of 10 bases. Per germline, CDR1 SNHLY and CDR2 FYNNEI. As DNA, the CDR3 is TGTGCCAGCAAGTTGTCCAGAACTAATGAAAAACTGTTTTTT. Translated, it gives CASKLSRTNEKLFF. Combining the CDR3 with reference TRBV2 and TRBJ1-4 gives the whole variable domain EPEVTQTPSHQVTQMGQEVILRCVPISNHLYFYWYRQILGQKVEFLVSFYNNEISEKSEIFDDQFSVERPDGSNFTLKIRSTKLEDSAMYFCASKLSRTNEKLFFGSGTQLSVL.

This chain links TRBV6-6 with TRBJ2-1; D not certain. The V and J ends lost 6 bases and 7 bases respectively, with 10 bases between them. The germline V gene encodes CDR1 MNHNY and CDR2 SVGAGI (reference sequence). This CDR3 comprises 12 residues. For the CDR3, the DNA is TGTGCCAGCAGGAACTCCGAGAATGAGCAGTTCTTC. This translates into CASRNSENEQFF.

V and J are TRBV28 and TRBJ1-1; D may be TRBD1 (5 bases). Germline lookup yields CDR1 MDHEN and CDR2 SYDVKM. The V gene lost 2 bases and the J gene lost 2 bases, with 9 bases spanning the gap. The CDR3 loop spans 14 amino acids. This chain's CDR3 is CASSLPQGNTEAFF. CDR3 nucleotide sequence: TGTGCCAGCAGTTTACCCCAGGGTAACACTGAAGCTTTCTTT.

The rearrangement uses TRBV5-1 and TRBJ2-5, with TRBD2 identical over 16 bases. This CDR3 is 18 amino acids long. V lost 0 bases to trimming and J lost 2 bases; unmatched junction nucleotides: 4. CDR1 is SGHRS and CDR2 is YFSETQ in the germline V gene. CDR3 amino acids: CASSLEGTSGGEQETQYF. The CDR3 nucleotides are TGCGCCAGCAGCTTGGAGGGGACTAGCGGGGGGGAACAAGAGACCCAGTACTTC.

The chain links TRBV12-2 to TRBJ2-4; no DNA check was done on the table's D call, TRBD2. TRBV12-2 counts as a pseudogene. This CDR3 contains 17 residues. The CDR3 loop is CASRWRILARDRNIQYF. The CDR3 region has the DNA TGTGCAAGTCGCTGGAGAATACTTGCTCGGGATAGAAACATTCAGTACTTC.

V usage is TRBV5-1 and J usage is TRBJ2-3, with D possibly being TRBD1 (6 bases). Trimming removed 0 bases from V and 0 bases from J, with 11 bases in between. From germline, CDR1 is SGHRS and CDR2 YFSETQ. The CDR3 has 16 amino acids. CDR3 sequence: CASSLGQETSTDTQYF. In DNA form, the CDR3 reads TGCGCCAGCAGCTTGGGACAGGAGACTAGCACAGATACGCAGTATTTT.

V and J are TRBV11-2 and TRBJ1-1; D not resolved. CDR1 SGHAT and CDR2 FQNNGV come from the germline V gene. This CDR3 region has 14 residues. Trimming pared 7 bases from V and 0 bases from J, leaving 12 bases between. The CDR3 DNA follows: TGTGCCAGCACCCTCTCCCAGATGAACACTGAAGCTTTCTTT. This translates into CASTLSQMNTEAFF.

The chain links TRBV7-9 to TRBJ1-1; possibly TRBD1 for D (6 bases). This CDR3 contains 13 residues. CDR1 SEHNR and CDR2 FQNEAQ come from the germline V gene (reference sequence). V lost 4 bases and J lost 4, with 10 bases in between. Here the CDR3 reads CASSSQQGTEAFF. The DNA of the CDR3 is TGTGCCAGCAGCTCACAACAGGGCACTGAAGCTTTCTTT.

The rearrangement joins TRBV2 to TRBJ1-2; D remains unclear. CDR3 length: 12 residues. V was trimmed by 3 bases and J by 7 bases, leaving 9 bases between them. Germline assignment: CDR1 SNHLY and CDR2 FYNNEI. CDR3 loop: CASSDQALGYTF. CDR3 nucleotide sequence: TGTGCCAGCAGTGATCAGGCCCTTGGCTACACCTTC.

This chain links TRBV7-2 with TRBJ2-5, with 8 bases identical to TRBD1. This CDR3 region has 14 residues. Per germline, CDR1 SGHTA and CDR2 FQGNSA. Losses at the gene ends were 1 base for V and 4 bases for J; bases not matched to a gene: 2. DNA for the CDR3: TGTGCCAGCAGCTTAGTGCAGGGGGCAGAGACCCAGTACTTC. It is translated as CASSLVQGAETQYF.

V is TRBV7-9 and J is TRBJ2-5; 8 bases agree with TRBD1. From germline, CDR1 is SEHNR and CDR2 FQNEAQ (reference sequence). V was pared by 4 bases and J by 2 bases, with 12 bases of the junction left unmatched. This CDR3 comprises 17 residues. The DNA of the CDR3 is TGTGCCAGCAGCTCCCCCCCGAGACAGGGGTGGCAAGAGACCCAGTACTTC. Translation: CASSSPPRQGWQETQYF.

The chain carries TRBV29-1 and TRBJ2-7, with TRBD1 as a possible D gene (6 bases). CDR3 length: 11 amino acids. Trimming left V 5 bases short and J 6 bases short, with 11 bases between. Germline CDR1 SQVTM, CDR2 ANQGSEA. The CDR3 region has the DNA TGCAGCGTTACGACAGGTCGCGAGCAGTACTTC. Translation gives CSVTTGREQYF.

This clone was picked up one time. CDR3 protein: CASSLSPYEQYF. In DNA form, the CDR3 reads TGTGCCAGCAGTTTATCCCCTTACGAGCAGTACTTC. The chain has TRBV27 and TRBJ2-7, with D hard to call. The CDR3 loop spans 12 amino acids. Trimming removed 0 bases at V and 4 bases at J, with 4 bases between. Germline V gene lookup returns CDR1 MNHEY and CDR2 SMNVEV (reference sequence).

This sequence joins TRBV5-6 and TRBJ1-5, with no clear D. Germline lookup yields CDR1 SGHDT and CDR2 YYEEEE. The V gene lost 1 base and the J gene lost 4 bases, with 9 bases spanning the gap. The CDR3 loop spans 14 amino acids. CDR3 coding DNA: TGTGCCAGCAGCTTGAATATCGCGAATCAGCCCCAGCATTTT. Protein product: CASSLNIANQPQHF.

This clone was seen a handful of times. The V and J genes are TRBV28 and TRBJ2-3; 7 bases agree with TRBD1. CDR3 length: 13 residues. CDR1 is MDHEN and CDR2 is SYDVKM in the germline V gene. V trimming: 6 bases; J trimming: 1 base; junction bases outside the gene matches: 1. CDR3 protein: CASSGQGTDTQYF. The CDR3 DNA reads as TGTGCCAGCAGCGGACAGGGCACAGATACGCAGTATTTT.

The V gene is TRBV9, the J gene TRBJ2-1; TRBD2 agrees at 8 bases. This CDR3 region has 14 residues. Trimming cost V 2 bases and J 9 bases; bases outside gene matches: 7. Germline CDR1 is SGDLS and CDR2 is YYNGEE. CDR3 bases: TGTGCCAGCAGCGTCAGATCGACTAGCGTTGAGCAGTTCTTC. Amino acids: CASSVRSTSVEQFF. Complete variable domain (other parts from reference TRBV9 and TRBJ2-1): DSGVTQTPKHLITATGQRVTLRCSPRSGDLSVYWYQQSLDQGLQFLIQYYNGEERAKGNILERFSAQQFPDLHSELNLSSLELGDSALYFCASSVRSTSVEQFFGPGTRLTVL.

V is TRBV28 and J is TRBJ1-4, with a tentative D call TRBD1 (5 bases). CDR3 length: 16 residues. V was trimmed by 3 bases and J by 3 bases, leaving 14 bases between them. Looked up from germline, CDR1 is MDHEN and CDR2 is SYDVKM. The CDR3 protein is CASSFGRVGPNEKLFF. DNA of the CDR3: TGTGCCAGCAGTTTTGGCCGTGTGGGGCCTAATGAAAAACTGTTTTTT.

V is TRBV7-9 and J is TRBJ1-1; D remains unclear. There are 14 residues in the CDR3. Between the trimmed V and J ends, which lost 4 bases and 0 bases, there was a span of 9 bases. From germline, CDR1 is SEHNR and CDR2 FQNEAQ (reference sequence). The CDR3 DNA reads TGTGCCAGCAGCTCCGTGGGAGTGAACACTGAAGCTTTCTTT. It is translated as CASSSVGVNTEAFF. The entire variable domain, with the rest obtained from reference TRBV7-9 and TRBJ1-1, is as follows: DTGVSQNPRHKITKRGQNVTFRCDPISEHNRLYWYRQTLGQGPEFLTYFQNEAQLEKSRLLSDRFSAERPKGSFSTLEIQRTEQGDSAMYLCASSSVGVNTEAFFGQGTRLTVV.

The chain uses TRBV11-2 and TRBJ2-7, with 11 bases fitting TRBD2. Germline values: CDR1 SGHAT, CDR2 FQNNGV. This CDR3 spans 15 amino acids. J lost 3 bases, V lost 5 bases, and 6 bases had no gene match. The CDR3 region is CASSPRTSGFYEQYF. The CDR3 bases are TGTGCCAGCAGCCCGCGGACTAGCGGGTTCTACGAGCAGTACTTC.